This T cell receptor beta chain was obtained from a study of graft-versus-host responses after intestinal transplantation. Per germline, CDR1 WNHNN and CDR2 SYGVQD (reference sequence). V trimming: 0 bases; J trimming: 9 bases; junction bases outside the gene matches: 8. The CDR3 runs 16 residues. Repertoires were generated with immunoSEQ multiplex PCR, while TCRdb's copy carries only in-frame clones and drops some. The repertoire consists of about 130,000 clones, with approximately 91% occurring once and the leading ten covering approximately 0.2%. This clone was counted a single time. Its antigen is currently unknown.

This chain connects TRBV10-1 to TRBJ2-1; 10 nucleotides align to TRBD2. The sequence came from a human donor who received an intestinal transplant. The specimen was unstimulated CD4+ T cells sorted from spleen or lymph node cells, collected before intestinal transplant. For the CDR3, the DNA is TGCGCCAGCAGTGAGTCAGTGGCTAGCGGGAGAAGTGAGCAGTTCTTC. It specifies CASSESVASGRSEQFF.